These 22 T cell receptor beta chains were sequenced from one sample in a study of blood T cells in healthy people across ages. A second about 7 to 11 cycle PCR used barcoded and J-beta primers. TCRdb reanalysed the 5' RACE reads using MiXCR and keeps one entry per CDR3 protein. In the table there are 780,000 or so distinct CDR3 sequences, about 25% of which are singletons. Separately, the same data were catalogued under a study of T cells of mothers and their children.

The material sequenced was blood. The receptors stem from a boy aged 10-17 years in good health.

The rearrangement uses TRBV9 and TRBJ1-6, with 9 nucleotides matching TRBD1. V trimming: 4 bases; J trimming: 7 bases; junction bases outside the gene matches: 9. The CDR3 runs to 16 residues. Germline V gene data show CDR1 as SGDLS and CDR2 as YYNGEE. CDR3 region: CASSSGTGFRNSPLHF. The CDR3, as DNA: TGTGCCAGCAGCTCCGGGACAGGGTTTCGAAATTCACCCCTCCACTTT.

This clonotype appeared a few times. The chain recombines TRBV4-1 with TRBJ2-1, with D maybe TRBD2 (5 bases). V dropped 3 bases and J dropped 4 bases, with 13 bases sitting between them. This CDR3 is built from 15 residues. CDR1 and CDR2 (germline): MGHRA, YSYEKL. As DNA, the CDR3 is TGCGCCAGCAGCCACGGAGGTGGGGATTACAATGAGCAGTTCTTC. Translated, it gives CASSHGGGDYNEQFF.

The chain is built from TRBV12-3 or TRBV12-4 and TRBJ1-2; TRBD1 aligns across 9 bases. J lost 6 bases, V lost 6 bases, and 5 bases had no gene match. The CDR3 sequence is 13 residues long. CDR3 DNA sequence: TGTGCCAGCAGCCCCAGACAGGGGGATGGCTACACCTTC. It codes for CASSPRQGDGYTF.

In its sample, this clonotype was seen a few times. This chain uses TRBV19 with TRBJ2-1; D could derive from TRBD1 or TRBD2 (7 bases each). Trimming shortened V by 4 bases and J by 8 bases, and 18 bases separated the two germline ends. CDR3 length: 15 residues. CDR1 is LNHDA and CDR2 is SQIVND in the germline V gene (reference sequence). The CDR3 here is CASSTRQGGVDEQFF. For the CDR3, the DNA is TGTGCCAGTAGTACCCGACAGGGAGGGGTAGATGAGCAGTTCTTC.

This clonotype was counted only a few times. The CDR3 loop reads CASALGGGLAEAFF. In nucleotides, the CDR3 is TGTGCCAGCGCTCTTGGAGGGGGGCTTGCTGAAGCTTTCTTT. The gene calls are TRBV27 and TRBJ1-1, with D perhaps TRBD1 (6 bases). Trimming shortened V by 8 bases and J by 6 bases, and 19 bases separated the two germline ends. Germline loops: CDR1 MNHEY, CDR2 SMNVEV (reference sequence). CDR3 length equals 14 residues.

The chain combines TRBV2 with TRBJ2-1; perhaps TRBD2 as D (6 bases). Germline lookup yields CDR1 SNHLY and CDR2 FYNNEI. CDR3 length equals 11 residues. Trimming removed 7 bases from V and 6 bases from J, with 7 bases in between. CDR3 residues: CASKEGNEQFF. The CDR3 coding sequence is TGTGCCAGCAAGGAGGGCAATGAGCAGTTCTTC.

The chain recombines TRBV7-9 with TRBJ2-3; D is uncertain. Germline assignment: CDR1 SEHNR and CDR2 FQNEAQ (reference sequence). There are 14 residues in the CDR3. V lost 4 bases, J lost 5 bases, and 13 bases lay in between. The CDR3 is CASSWFGLEDTQYF. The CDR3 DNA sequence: TGTGCCAGCAGCTGGTTTGGGTTGGAAGATACGCAGTATTTT.

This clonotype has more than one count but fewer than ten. The CDR3 DNA reads as TGTGCCAGCAGCGTAGGCCGGACAGCCGATCAGCCCCAGCATTTT. Protein product: CASSVGRTADQPQHF. The chain joins TRBV9 to TRBJ1-5; tentative D call: TRBD1 (6 bases). V was cut by 0 bases and J by 5 bases, with 12 bases left in between. The CDR3 extends over 15 amino acids. Germline CDR1 reads SGDLS; CDR2 reads YYNGEE.

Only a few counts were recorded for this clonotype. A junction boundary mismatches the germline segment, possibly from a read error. CDR3 residues: CASSKASTDTQYF. The CDR3 DNA is TGCGCCAGCAGTAAGGCCAGCACAGATACGCAGTATTTT. The V call is TRBV7-2, the J call TRBJ2-3; D not resolved. Germline CDR1 is SGHTA and CDR2 is FQGNSA. The CDR3 extends over 13 amino acids.

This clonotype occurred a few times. CDR3 coding DNA: TGCAGCGTTGATGGGAAGGAATATTATGGCTACACCTTC. Protein product: CSVDGKEYYGYTF. This chain joins TRBV29-1 and TRBJ1-2, with D unresolved. CDR3 size: 13 residues. Germline V gene data show CDR1 as SQVTM and CDR2 as ANQGSEA. Trimming took off 3 bases at V and 5 bases at J, with 13 bases between the two ends.

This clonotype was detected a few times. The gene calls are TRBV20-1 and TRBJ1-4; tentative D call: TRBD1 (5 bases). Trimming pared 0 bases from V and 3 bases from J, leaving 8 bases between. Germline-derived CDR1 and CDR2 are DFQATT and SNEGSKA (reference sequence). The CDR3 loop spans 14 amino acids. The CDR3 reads CSARDREANEKLFF. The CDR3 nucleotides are TGCAGTGCTAGAGACAGGGAAGCTAATGAAAAACTGTTTTTT.

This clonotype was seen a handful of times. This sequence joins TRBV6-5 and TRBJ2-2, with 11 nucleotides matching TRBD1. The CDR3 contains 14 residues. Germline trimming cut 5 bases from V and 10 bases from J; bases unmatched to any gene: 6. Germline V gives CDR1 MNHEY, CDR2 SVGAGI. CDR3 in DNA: TGTGCCAGCAGTCTAGGACAGGGGGCCGAGGAGCTGTTTTTT. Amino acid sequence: CASSLGQGAEELFF.

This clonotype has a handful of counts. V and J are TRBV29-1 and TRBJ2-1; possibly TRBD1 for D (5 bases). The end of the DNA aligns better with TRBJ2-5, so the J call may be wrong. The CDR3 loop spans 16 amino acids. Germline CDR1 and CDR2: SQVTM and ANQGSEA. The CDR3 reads CSVDSPTAPNQETQYF. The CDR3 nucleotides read TGCAGCGTAGACAGCCCGACAGCGCCGAATCAAGAGACCCAGTACTTC.

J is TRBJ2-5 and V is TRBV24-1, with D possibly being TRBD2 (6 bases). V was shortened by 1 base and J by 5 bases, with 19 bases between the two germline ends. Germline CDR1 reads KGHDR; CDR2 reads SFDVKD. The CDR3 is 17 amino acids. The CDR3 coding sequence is TGTGCCACCAGTGATTTTGGAGGGTCTGGGAGTCGGGAGACCCAGTACTTC. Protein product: CATSDFGGSGSRETQYF.

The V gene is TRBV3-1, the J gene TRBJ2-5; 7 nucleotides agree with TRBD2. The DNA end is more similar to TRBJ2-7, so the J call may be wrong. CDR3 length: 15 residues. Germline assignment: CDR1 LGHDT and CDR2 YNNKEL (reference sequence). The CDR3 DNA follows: TGTGCCAGCAGCCCTAACCGGGACTATCTCTACGAGCAGTACTTC. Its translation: CASSPNRDYLYEQYF.

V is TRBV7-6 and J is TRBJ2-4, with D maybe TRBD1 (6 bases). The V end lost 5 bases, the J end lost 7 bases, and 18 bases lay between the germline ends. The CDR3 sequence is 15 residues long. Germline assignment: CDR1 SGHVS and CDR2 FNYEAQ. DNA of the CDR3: TGTGCCAGCAGCCCCCATGAGGGGGAGTTGAACATTCAGTACTTC. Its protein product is CASSPHEGELNIQYF.

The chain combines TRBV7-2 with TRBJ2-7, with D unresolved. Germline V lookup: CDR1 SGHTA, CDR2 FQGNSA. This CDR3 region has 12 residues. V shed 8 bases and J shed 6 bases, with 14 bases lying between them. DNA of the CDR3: TGTGCCAGCGGTCCGACCCGCGGCGAGCAGTACTTC. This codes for CASGPTRGEQYF.

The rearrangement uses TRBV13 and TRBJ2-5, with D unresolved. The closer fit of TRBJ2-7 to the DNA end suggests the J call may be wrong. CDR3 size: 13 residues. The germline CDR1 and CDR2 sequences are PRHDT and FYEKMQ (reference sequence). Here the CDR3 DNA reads TGTGCCAGCAGCTTACAAAACTCCTACGAGCAGTACTTC. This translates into CASSLQNSYEQYF.

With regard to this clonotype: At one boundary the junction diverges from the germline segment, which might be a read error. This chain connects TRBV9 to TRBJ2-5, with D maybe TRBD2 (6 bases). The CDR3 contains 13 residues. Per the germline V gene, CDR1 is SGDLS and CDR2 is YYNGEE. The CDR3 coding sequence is TGTGCCAGCAGCGCTACTAGCTACAATGAGCGGTTCTTC. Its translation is CASSATSYNERFF.

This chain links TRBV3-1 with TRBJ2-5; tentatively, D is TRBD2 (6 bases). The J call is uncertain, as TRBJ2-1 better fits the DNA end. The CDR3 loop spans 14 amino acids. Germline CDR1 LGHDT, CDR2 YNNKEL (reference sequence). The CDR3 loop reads CASSQEREWYEQFF. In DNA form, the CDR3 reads TGTGCCAGCAGCCAAGAACGGGAGTGGTATGAGCAGTTCTTC.

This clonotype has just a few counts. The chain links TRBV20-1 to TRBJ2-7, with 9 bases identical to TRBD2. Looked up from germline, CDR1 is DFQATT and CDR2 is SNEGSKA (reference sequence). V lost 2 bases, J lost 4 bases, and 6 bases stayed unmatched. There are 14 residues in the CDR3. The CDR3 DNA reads TGCAGTGCTAGAAAAGCGGGGGGTATTTACGAGCAGTACTTC. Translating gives CSARKAGGIYEQYF.

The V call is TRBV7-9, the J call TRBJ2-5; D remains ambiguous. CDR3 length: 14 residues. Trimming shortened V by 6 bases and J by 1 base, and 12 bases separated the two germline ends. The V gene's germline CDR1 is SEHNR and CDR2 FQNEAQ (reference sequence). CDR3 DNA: TGTGCCAGCAGGGATCTGTATGGCCAAGAGACCCAGTACTTC. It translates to CASRDLYGQETQYF.